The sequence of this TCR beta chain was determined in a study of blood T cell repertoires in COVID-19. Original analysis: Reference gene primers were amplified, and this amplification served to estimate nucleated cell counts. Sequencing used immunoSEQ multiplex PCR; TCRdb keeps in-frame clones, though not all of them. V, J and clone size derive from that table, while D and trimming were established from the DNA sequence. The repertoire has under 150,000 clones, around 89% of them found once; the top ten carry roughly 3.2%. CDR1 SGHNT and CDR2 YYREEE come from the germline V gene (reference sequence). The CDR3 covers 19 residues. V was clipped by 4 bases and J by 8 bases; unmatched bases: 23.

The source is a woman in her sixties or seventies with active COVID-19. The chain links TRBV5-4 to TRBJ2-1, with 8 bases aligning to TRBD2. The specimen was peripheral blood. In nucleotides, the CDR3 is TGTGCCAGCAGCACCAGCCTCTTAAGGGGGACTAGGGGCGGGGATGAGCAGTTCTTC. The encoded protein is CASSTSLLRGTRGGDEQFF.